This T cell receptor (beta chain) was found in a study of cytotoxic CD8 clonotypes in ibrutinib-treated CLL (dated by TCRdb to 2020 to 2023). Turning to the overall study: The cohort was composed of some ten relapsed/refractory and around 15 treatment-naive patients; IGHV unmutated status was identified in some 17 patients. Partial responses were observed in some 24 patients and complete responses in 2; after a median follow-up of about 69 months, remission was maintained in some 14 patients and progression was observed in about twelve. Response samples were obtained after a median of around 11 months of treatment, with a range of about 6 to 36 months. On average, each sample yielded 255,043 productive templates and tens of thousands of productive rearrangements. Of the roughly 81 people in the trial, approximately 28 had longitudinal samples available. Cryopreserved peripheral blood mononuclear cells were collected before treatment, at response, and at either disease progression or sustained remission. Every sample from remission and from progressive disease was obtained while the patients were still on ibrutinib. General study outcomes and caveats: An increase in clonality was observed at ibrutinib response, with clonality remaining stable during sustained remission and falling back toward baseline at progression. Baseline clonality exceeded that of age-matched healthy donors and correlated strongly with circulating CD8+ T-cell counts. Public clonotypes were rare and either contracted or stayed stable during treatment, and the rise in clonality at ibrutinib response reflected the expansion of private clonotypes. Sustained-remission and progressing patients did not have matched sampling times, and lymph node repertoires were not examined.

A MiSeq instrument was used for deep resolution sequencing, which targeted depths ranging from 1 in 1 million up to 1 in 200,000 T cells, with coverage averaging 10x for each clonotype. The immunoSEQ hsTCRB Kit was used to generate TCR beta libraries. As for the original processing: The data were analyzed with ImmunoSEQ Analyzer and ImmunoSEQ Data Assistant, and V, D and J gene assignments followed IMGT definitions. Clonality, which ranges from 0 to 1, was calculated by subtracting the normalized Shannon entropy of productive rearrangement frequencies from one. Only overrepresented clonotypes making up at least 0.05% of each patient's repertoire were included in the public clonotype analysis. About a dozen age-matched healthy donor repertoires from immuneACCESS were used as controls for clonality. Not all clones reach the TCRdb copy of this immuneACCESS table, which keeps in-frame sequences only. Checked studies attribute under half of the gap to unresolved V genes and leave the rest unexplained. V, J and clone size are taken as reported in that table, and D and trimming were inferred from the DNA itself. This sample lists some 160,000 clones; about four fifths were detected once. The ten largest clonotypes hold around 2% of the sample.

This clone was seen only once. Its target antigen remains unknown. No base-level quality is on record; no much larger clone is a single base apart. From the germline V gene (reference sequence), CDR1 is LNHDA and CDR2 is SQIVND. The cysteine opens and the phenylalanine closes a CDR3 of 16 amino acids. The retained sequence is limited to the CDR3, 48 bases, with the frame set at the first base. V is pared back by 4 bases and J by 2 bases, with 17 bases lying between the germline termini. What this sample's time point label stands for: about 11 months on ibrutinib. For TCR beta library preparation, about 2.1 micrograms of genomic DNA were extracted from the cryopreserved PBMCs. Longitudinal blood samples from CLL patients on ibrutinib monotherapy underwent high-throughput TCR beta sequencing. Patients were enrolled in a phase 2 open-label single-center ibrutinib monotherapy trial.

The sequence is built from TRBV19 and TRBJ1-2; no D segment can be confidently identified. Specimen: PBMCs, collected after 12 months of ibrutinib treatment. This sequence originates from a human donor with chronic lymphocytic leukemia. The CDR3 in this case is CASSRRVAGSNYGYTF. The nucleotide sequence reads TGTGCCAGTAGTAGACGGGTCGCGGGGTCGAACTATGGCTACACCTTC.